A selection of T cell receptor beta chains follows, all from one sample in a study of metastatic and nonmetastatic thyroid tumors. TCRdb re-clonotyped the PCR reads via MiXCR. The table records about 16,000 clones, 24% of them present only once. Sequencing was performed on tumor tissue. These receptors all come from a male donor with papillary thyroid cancer or a benign thyroid nodule (not recorded which). Some clones in this sample may be carry-over from other donors' samples. CDR3s include the opening cysteine and the closing phenylalanine or tryptophan. Each record gives: V gene, clone size, D gene, J gene, CDR3 protein, CDR3 DNA. D genes are given only for firm matches. Rows may omit the clone size; those that give it use once, few, many or a size class.

TRBV10-1	few	.	TRBJ2-3	CASSETLSYTDTQYF	TGCGCCAGCAGTGAGACGCTATCGTACACAGATACGCAGTATTTT
TRBV28	medium-sized	.	TRBJ2-2	CASSLSPGSNTGELFF	TGTGCCAGCAGTTTATCCCCAGGGTCGAACACCGGGGAGCTGTTTTTT
TRBV6-1	.	TRBD1	TRBJ1-1	CASKDRGDEAFF	TGTGCCAGCAAGGACAGGGGGGATGAAGCTTTCTTT
TRBV28	medium-sized	.	TRBJ1-3	CASSLQGNTIYF	TGTGCCAGCAGTTTACAGGGAAACACCATATATTTT
TRBV20-1	.	.	TRBJ1-4	CSARDQGGINEKLFF	TGCAGTGCTAGAGACCAGGGAGGGATTAATGAAAAACTGTTTTTT
TRBV11-2	.	TRBD2	TRBJ2-2	CASSATRLARGGELFF	TGTGCCAGCAGCGCGACTAGACTAGCGCGGGGCGGGGAGCTGTTTTTT
TRBV12-3/TRBV12-4	few	.	TRBJ2-7	CASSLVPDNYEQYF	TGTGCCAGCAGTTTAGTCCCAGATAACTACGAGCAGTACTTC
TRBV5-1	.	.	TRBJ2-2	CANSPQCSGELFF	TGCGCCAACAGCCCACAGTGCTCCGGGGAGCTGTTTTTT
TRBV6-1	.	TRBD1	TRBJ1-1	CATTMGTGGANTEAFF	TGTGCTACCACGATGGGGACAGGGGGCGCGAACACTGAAGCTTTCTTT
TRBV29-1	few	.	TRBJ2-7	CSVRRESSYEQYF	TGCAGCGTCCGGAGGGAGAGCTCCTACGAGCAGTACTTC
TRBV7-9	.	.	TRBJ2-1	CASSRGDNEQFF	TGTGCCAGCAGCCGCGGGGACAATGAGCAGTTCTTC
TRBV28	many	.	TRBJ1-2	CASSLPLWPTGDGYTF	TGTGCCAGCAGTTTGCCCCTTTGGCCTACGGGCGATGGCTACACCTTC
TRBV2	.	.	TRBJ2-5	CASSEFYTGRETQYF	TGTGCCAGCAGTGAATTCTATACAGGGCGAGAGACCCAGTACTTC
TRBV7-2	few	.	TRBJ2-5	CASSFAGAETQYF	TGTGCCAGCAGCTTTGCGGGGGCGGAGACCCAGTACTTC
TRBV12-3/TRBV12-4	few	.	TRBJ2-3	CASNPGLTDTQYF	TGTGCCAGCAATCCGGGCCTCACAGATACGCAGTATTTT
TRBV4-2	.	.	TRBJ2-7	CASSPRDQALGEQYF	TGTGCCAGCAGCCCGCGGGACCAGGCATTGGGGGAGCAGTACTTC
TRBV10-3	many	TRBD1	TRBJ2-2	CAIRPGQPYTGELFF	TGTGCCATCAGACCGGGACAGCCCTACACCGGGGAGCTGTTTTTT
TRBV6-1	few	.	TRBJ2-2	CAISESGEADTGELFF	TGTGCCATCAGTGAATCGGGCGAGGCTGACACCGGGGAGCTGTTTTTT